Detailed here is one TCR beta chain. Its recognized antigen is unknown. It has no much larger one-base neighbor in the sample; base qualities were not kept. This sample is drawn from a study of cytomegalovirus exposure and HLA in healthy donors (dated by TCRdb to about 2017). Regarding the complete study: An earlier analysis of about 530 of the donors reported about 300 Gb of sequence data and 117 million unique TCR beta sequences obtained from approximately 180 million T cells. Among 300 to 500 genotyped donors of the cohort, an average of about 240,000 unique TCR beta nucleotide sequences was sequenced per donor, of which 15% to 20% were non-productive. The number of donors typed differed by locus, with roughly 620-640 for A, B, C, DRB1 and DQB1, 522 for DQA1, about 610 for DPA1, and about 450 for DPB1. Around 320 gigabases of sequencing data and roughly 90 million unique TCR sequences were included in an early release covering under 650 HLA-typed donors. In an earlier analysis of a few hundred of the donors, high-throughput TCR beta sequencing was used to judge whether each TCR beta V gene segment behaved as functional or pseudogenic. Every discovery cohort repertoire had been produced on one sequencing platform. Four to six DR-DQ haplotypes were handled as single units for association and clustering, since linkage in the cohort was strong. Along with the roughly 670-subject first cohort, a separate validation cohort of around 120 different subjects was used. A later genetic analysis used genome-wide SNP genotypes for about 65% of the 666 donors, treating that subset as a discovery cohort. Both class I and class II loci were covered by HLA typing, at four-digit resolution. To predict cytomegalovirus infection status, the study brought together high-throughput TCR immunosequencing, statistical association of individual TCRs with disease status, and machine learning. Among the roughly 400 genotyped donors, around 79% belonged to the genetic ancestry cluster associated with self-reported Caucasian donors. In the later analysis, no new phenotypic data were used to find candidate immune exposures; instead, reliance was placed on TCR beta sequences and their occurrence across donors. Using immunosequencing, the study profiled T cell repertoires from around 680 subjects and related those repertoires to cytomegalovirus serostatus. The study was designed to test whether signatures of past pathogen exposure could be identified by cataloging public T cell receptors. Alongside the repertoire data, information on donor age, sex, ethnicity and CMV serostatus was compiled. To study patterns of TCR occurrence, a later analysis re-analyzed previously published TCR beta repertoires from 666 donors and added high-resolution HLA genotyping.

Preparation of the library involved the immunoSEQ multiplex PCR assay. For the multiplex PCR, a mixture combining 60 forward primers for TCR Vbeta segments and 13 reverse primers for TCR Jbeta segments was used. The CDR3 region of rearranged TCR beta genes was amplified from genomic DNA with a multiplex PCR assay. The Illumina HiSeq System was used to sequence the amplified TCR beta libraries as 87-base-pair reads. The source study handled its data this way. A later analysis tallied around 87 million unique TCR beta chains across the 660 or so repertoires, and about 12 million of those chains were shared by two or more donors. A nearest-neighbor algorithm error-corrected the raw reads and collapsed the reads into unique sequences, merging closely related sequences to remove PCR and sequencing errors. V, D and J gene segments were assigned by aligning CDR3 sequences to IMGT reference sequences. For a sequence to be retained, at least a six-nucleotide match to both a V gene segment and a J gene segment was required. Rearrangements were classified as productive when the CDR3 lacked stop codons and remained in frame with V and J, and all other rearrangements were classified as non-productive. Following IMGT convention, CDR3 was defined as the stretch from the second conserved V-encoded cysteine up to the conserved J-encoded phenylalanine. The earlier analysis of approximately 590 of the donors excluded any sequence lacking an unambiguous match to a single V gene segment. An earlier analysis of several hundred of the donors called V segments functional above 56.7% productive rearrangements and segregating when the between-donor standard deviation exceeded 5%. A statistical classification framework was built for diagnosing cytomegalovirus status from the catalog of TCR beta chain sequences. A later analysis assigned V and J genes by comparing TCR nucleotide sequences with IMGT/GENE-DB human TR gene sequences. The TCRdist pipeline was used in a later analysis to assign CDR3 sequences and most-parsimonious VDJ recombination scenarios. In a later analysis, every TCR beta chain was defined by the combination of its CDR3 amino acid sequence and its V-gene family, and reads without a unique V-gene family were dropped. To address suspected cross-contamination and a sequencing artifact, a later analysis removed a few hundred highly shared, low-generation-probability nucleotide sequences. In a later analysis, a clonal expansion index was calculated for each public chain from normalized within-repertoire ranks of inferred template counts. Generation probabilities in a later analysis came from a VDJ recombination model fitted to out-of-frame rearrangements, and those results were checked against IGoR. In a later analysis, hypergeometric tests were used to score TCR-TCR, TCR-HLA and TCR-CMV co-occurrence, with a repertoire-size bias correction applied to TCR pairs. False discovery rates were estimated in a later analysis by permuting HLA or CMV assignments 20 times. In a later analysis, co-occurring TCRs were grouped using DBSCAN, with TCRdist sequence similarity added in when clustering inside HLA-allele-positive subsets. Co-occurrence clustering excluded repertoires with fewer than 30,000 or more than 120,000 public chains, plus five with anomalous nucleotide sharing. TCRdb's version of the immuneACCESS table is confined to in-frame rearrangements and falls short of the full clone set. An unresolved V gene accounts for under half of the shortfall where checked; the remainder is of unknown origin. Clonal size and the V and J genes are those of that table, whereas D and trimming came from the DNA. The sample table shows some 78,000 clones, and around 80% are seen once. About 30% of the sample is in the top ten clones.

V is clipped by 4 bases and J by 0 bases, and the sequence between their germline boundaries is 10 bases long. From its cysteine to its phenylalanine, the CDR3 spans 15 amino acids. The CDR3 DNA has 45 bases and is translated from base 1. The germline V gene yields ENHRY for CDR1 and SYGVKD for CDR2. The cohort comprised 666 healthy bone marrow donors. At the time of sampling, every cohort member was nominally healthy, though immune exposures that went unrecorded were likely present. The donor tested CMV seropositive and was one of the 289 seropositive cohort members. Every donor gave a peripheral blood sample, and the peripheral blood mononuclear cells from that sample were used for TCR beta sequencing. The Qiagen DNeasy Blood Extraction Kit was used to extract genomic DNA from the blood cell samples. General conclusions and limits of the study: In a later analysis, HLA-associated TCR beta chains showed more clonal expansion and lower generation probabilities than non-associated chains that were equally common. Immune exposure information for the cohort was limited to CMV serostatus. A further reported finding was that TCR beta sequences accurately predicted the HLA-A and HLA-B alleles for most subjects in the first cohort. The cohort was sequenced for TCR beta chains only, and without alpha or paired-chain data the features that could be detected were limited. Because HLA typing was missing for some donors at each locus, association tests included only the typed subset. In vitro tests confirmed that three of the cytomegalovirus-associated TCR beta chains recognize cytomegalovirus antigens. In a later analysis, TCR association rates were found to vary across HLA loci, with the most associated TCRs seen for DRB1 alleles and the fewest for HLA-C alleles. Several of the top co-occurrence clusters appeared to be linked to parvovirus B19, influenza, CMV and Epstein-Barr virus, according to a later analysis. Because counts were too low, some 16 rarely observed V segments, including chromosome 9 orphons, were excluded from the earlier analysis of some 540 of the donors. A total of some 180 TCR beta chains were listed by the study as associated with cytomegalovirus. At a false discovery rate of 0.05, a later analysis linked around 17,000 TCR beta sequences to specific HLA alleles. A later analysis found that most CMV-associated TCR beta chains appeared HLA-restricted, with HLA associations seemingly driven largely by CMV exposure. A cluster of highly shared sequence variants was judged likely to be a technical artifact of the sequencing pipeline. In a later genetic analysis, a missense DCLRE1C variant was associated with V-gene and J-gene trimming of TCR beta chains, and the association was replicated in an independent cohort. Across donors, most TCR sequences were observed very rarely, whereas some public TCRs were present in many individuals. Sequencing depth was assumed to be roughly uniform across donors in the presence/absence analyses, though that assumption may not hold. In an earlier analysis of around 600 of the donors, most TCR beta V segments appeared in productive rearrangements about 87% or about 30% of the time, broadly matching IMGT annotations. It was suggested by the authors that the approach could potentially be generalized to other disease states and immunological phenotypes. The classifier was reported to diagnose cytomegalovirus status with high specificity and sensitivity in both the original and validation cohorts. Some IMGT-functional V segments, including TRBV6-2 and TRBV6-3, could not be distinguished by the 87-base-pair reads and were therefore excluded. Correlated functional status among segregating V segments might be attributable to linkage disequilibrium, but an unknown experimental factor could not be ruled out. According to a later genetic analysis, donors in an Asian-associated ancestry cluster had fewer N-insertions in productive TCRs than the roughly 660-donor mean. When HLA alleles, especially DR and DQ, strongly co-occurred, TCR associations were difficult to assign to individual alleles.

The sample was PBMCs. The sequence derives from a man aged 45-65 years in good health and CMV-seropositive. In this chain, TRBV10-3 is recombined with TRBJ2-1; the D gene is unclear. The sequenced DNA is TGTGCCATCAGTGGGCTCCCGCCCTCCTACAATGAGCAGTTCTTC. Its protein reads: CAISGLPPSYNEQFF.